This is a list of T cell receptor beta chains from one sample in a study of T cell responses to AZD1222 COVID-19 vaccine. Assay used: immunoSEQ multiplex PCR; TCRdb lists only in-frame clones, some missing. The table records some 130,000 clones, approximately 80% of them present only once. The input for sequencing was peripheral blood, taken on day 0 of AZD1222 vaccination. These receptors were taken from an adult in good health. Both conserved end residues are part of each CDR3. The D gene is left open where the match is weak. Clone size is not always given. Where it is, it says once, few, many or a class for expanded clones.

TRBJ1-6	NA	TRBV28	NA	TGTGCCAGCAGTTTATTTACGGGGGGCTTTGATTCACCCCTCCACTTT	CASSLFTGGFDSPLHF
TRBJ1-3	NA	TRBV2	once	TGTGCCAGCAGGACAGATTTACCGGGACAAGGGAACACCATATATTTT	CASRTDLPGQGNTIYF
TRBJ1-1	NA	TRBV19	few	TGTGCCAGTAGTATAGGACGGGCTAACACTGAAGCTTTCTTT	CASSIGRANTEAFF
TRBJ1-5	NA	TRBV21-1	NA	TGTGCCAGCAGCATATTAGGTTTAGGGACGATCAATCAGCCCCAGCATTTT	CASSILGLGTINQPQHF
TRBJ2-1	TRBD1	TRBV4-1	NA	TGCGCCAGCAGCCAAGATGACAGGGTTTTTGAGCAGTTCTTC	CASSQDDRVFEQFF
TRBJ1-6	NA	TRBV21-1	NA	TGTGCCAGCATCCACCCTCGAAGGGACTTACGCTCCTATAATTCACCCCTCCACTTT	CASIHPRRDLRSYNSPLHF
TRBJ1-1	NA	TRBV19	NA	TGTGCCAGTACGTTGTGGATTTCGGACACTGAAGCTTTCTTT	CASTLWISDTEAFF
TRBJ2-1	TRBD2	TRBV4-1	NA	TGCGCCAGCAGCCAAGGACTAGCGGGGGGGAATTACAATGAGCAGTTCTTC	CASSQGLAGGNYNEQFF
TRBJ1-2	NA	TRBV15	NA	TGTGCCACCAGCAGATTGAGGGAATCAAACTATGGCTACACCTTC	CATSRLRESNYGYTF
TRBJ2-7	TRBD1	TRBV7-6	few	TGTGCCAGCAGCTCCCAGGACAGGGGTTCCTACGAGCAGTACTTC	CASSSQDRGSYEQYF
TRBJ2-5	NA	TRBV9	NA	TGTGCCAGCAGCCCGAGGGGGAGGGAGACCCAGTACTTC	CASSPRGRETQYF
TRBJ1-1	NA	TRBV7-9	NA	TGTGCCAGCAGCCTCCCCGAGATGAACACTGAAGCTTTCTTT	CASSLPEMNTEAFF
TRBJ1-6	NA	TRBV3-1/TRBV3-2	NA	TGTGCCAGCAGCCAAGGGTCCTATAATTCACCCCTCCACTTT	CASSQGSYNSPLHF
TRBJ2-1	NA	TRBV13	NA	TGTGCCAGCACCCGTAGGACGGTCGGACCCTACAATGAGCAGTTCTTC	CASTRRTVGPYNEQFF
TRBJ1-5	TRBD1	TRBV19	NA	TGTGCCAGTAGTTCACAGGGGGCTGGCAATCAGCCCCAGCATTTT	CASSSQGAGNQPQHF
TRBJ2-7	NA	TRBV2	NA	TGTGCCAGCAACGGCCAGGGCTCCTACGAGCAGTACTTC	CASNGQGSYEQYF
TRBJ2-1	NA	TRBV28	NA	TGTGCCAGCAGCCCTGTACGGGACATCTACAATGAGCAGTTCTTC	CASSPVRDIYNEQFF
TRBJ1-1	NA	TRBV25-1	NA	TGTGCCAGCAGTGTCGGGACATCCAACCGGGGGACTGAAGCTTTCTTT	CASSVGTSNRGTEAFF
TRBJ1-1	NA	TRBV19	NA	TGTGCCAGTCACCGCCCCGGTGGGGTGTCACGTTTTACTGAAGCTTTCTTT	CASHRPGGVSRFTEAFF
TRBJ1-2	TRBD1	TRBV30	NA	TGTGCCTGGAGGACAGGGGGTTTCTATGGCTACACCTTC	CAWRTGGFYGYTF
TRBJ2-3	NA	TRBV4-1	NA	TGCGCCAGCAGCCAAGGTGGACGTACAGATACGCAGTATTTT	CASSQGGRTDTQYF
TRBJ1-1	NA	TRBV4-1	NA	TGCGCCAGCAGCCAAGATCAGGGAGCTTTCTTT	CASSQDQGAFF
TRBJ2-6	NA	TRBV7-6	NA	TGTGCCAGCAGCTTAGAAAAAGGGAGCTCTGGGGCCAACGTCCTGACTTTC	CASSLEKGSSGANVLTF
TRBJ1-3	TRBD1	TRBV7-9	once	TGTGCCAGCAGCTTAAACTCGGACAGGATCTCTGGAAACACCATATATTTT	CASSLNSDRISGNTIYF
TRBJ1-2	NA	TRBV7-2	once	TGTGCCAGCAGCTTAGGTTCGGACAGAACTAACTATGGCTACACCTTC	CASSLGSDRTNYGYTF
TRBJ2-7	TRBD1	TRBV28	NA	TGTGCCAGCACCACGCATTGGGACAGGGCCTCCTACGAGCAGTACTTC	CASTTHWDRASYEQYF
TRBJ2-5	NA	TRBV28	NA	TGTGCCAGCAGCGATGACAGGGGAGGGGAGACCCAGTACTTC	CASSDDRGGETQYF
TRBJ1-4	TRBD1	TRBV5-1	NA	TGCGCCAGCAGCGCGGACAGGGGGCATGAAAAACTGTTTTTT	CASSADRGHEKLFF
TRBJ2-7	TRBD2	TRBV10-3	NA	TGTGCCACTACACTCCAGTCCGGGGTGAGGGGAGGGGTCGAGCAGTACTTC	CATTLQSGVRGGVEQYF
TRBJ1-5	TRBD1	TRBV19	once	TGTGCCAGTACCCGAGGACAGGGGTTTCAGCCCCAGCATTTT	CASTRGQGFQPQHF
TRBJ1-1	NA	TRBV15	NA	TGTGCCACCAGCAGGGGGGGCTCAAACACTGAAGCTTTCTTT	CATSRGGSNTEAFF
TRBJ2-5	NA	TRBV5-1	NA	TGCGCCAGCAGCTTTGGGGCCTCAACGGAGACCCAGTACTTC	CASSFGASTETQYF
TRBJ1-6	TRBD1	TRBV7-9	NA	TGTGCCAGCAGCTTACTACTCGGACAGGGCAATTCACCCCTCCACTTT	CASSLLLGQGNSPLHF
TRBJ1-3	NA	TRBV28	NA	TGTGCCAGCAGTTTACGGGCAGGGCCGCTACCCTCTGGAAACACCATATATTTT	CASSLRAGPLPSGNTIYF
TRBJ1-4	NA	TRBV3-1/TRBV3-2	NA	TGTGCCAGCAGCCAAGATAATGGGGCGGTCGAAAAACTGTTTTTT	CASSQDNGAVEKLFF
TRBJ1-4	NA	TRBV5-1	NA	TGCGCCAGCAGCTTGGAGGGGACCCTTGAAAAACTGTTTTTT	CASSLEGTLEKLFF
TRBJ2-7	NA	TRBV27	once	TGTGCCAGCAGTCCTACAGAGTTATGGCGTGCCGAGCAGTACTTC	CASSPTELWRAEQYF
TRBJ1-2	TRBD1	TRBV7-2	NA	TGTGCCAGCAGCCCCAGTTCCAGGGGGGTAAACTATGGCTACACCTTC	CASSPSSRGVNYGYTF
TRBJ2-2	NA	TRBV4-1	NA	TGCGCCAGCAGCCCCCTACCGGGTTCGGGGAACACCGGGGAGCTGTTTTTT	CASSPLPGSGNTGELFF
TRBJ2-3	TRBD1	TRBV9	NA	TGTGCCAGCAGCGTAGTGGGACAGGGCCCAGATACGCAGTATTTT	CASSVVGQGPDTQYF